These T cell receptor beta chains were read from a single sample in a study of T cell changes during pregnancy in multiple sclerosis. TCRdb keeps only in-frame clones here, not all; method: immunoSEQ multiplex PCR. Of 70,000 to 85,000 clones listed, about 91% are singletons. The sequences come from peripheral blood, collected before pregnancy. The receptor set was obtained from a female donor with multiple sclerosis, enrolled in a pregnancy study. Each CDR3 is given with its conserved first and last residue. The order of the fields is J gene, clone size, D gene, V gene, CDR3 protein, CDR3 DNA. The D gene is left open where the match is weak. The listing skips clone size in some rows; elsewhere it reads once, few, many or a size class.

J: TRBJ1-1
size: NA
D: NA
V: TRBV19
CDR3: CASSKGDRWSGGRRAEAFF
DNA: TGTGCCAGTAGTAAGGGAGATCGGTGGTCCGGGGGAAGAAGAGCTGAAGCTTTCTTT

J: TRBJ1-5
size: NA
D: NA
V: TRBV5-1
CDR3: CASRPDSYSNQPQHF
DNA: TGCGCCAGCAGGCCCGACAGTTATAGCAATCAGCCCCAGCATTTT

J: TRBJ2-3
size: NA
D: NA
V: TRBV4-1
CDR3: CASSQDRSGTDTQYF
DNA: TGCGCCAGCAGCCAAGATCGCAGCGGCACAGATACGCAGTATTTT

J: TRBJ2-3
size: few
D: NA
V: TRBV28
CDR3: CASRPTGTSTDTQYF
DNA: TGTGCCAGCAGACCAACAGGGACCAGCACAGATACGCAGTATTTT

J: TRBJ2-7
size: NA
D: NA
V: TRBV28
CDR3: CASSLLAGKGYEQYF
DNA: TGTGCCAGCAGTTTATTGGCAGGGAAGGGTTACGAGCAGTACTTC

J: TRBJ2-2
size: NA
D: NA
V: TRBV15
CDR3: CATSTKTGWELFF
DNA: TGTGCCACCAGCACGAAAACAGGGTGGGAGCTGTTTTTT

J: TRBJ2-1
size: NA
D: TRBD2
V: TRBV4-2
CDR3: CASSQGGLAFYNEQFF
DNA: TGTGCCAGCAGCCAAGGAGGACTAGCCTTCTACAATGAGCAGTTCTTC

J: TRBJ2-1
size: NA
D: NA
V: TRBV7-9
CDR3: CASSHRPVGTYNEQFF
DNA: TGTGCCAGCAGCCATCGGCCCGTCGGGACCTACAATGAGCAGTTCTTC

J: TRBJ2-1
size: NA
D: TRBD2
V: TRBV19
CDR3: CASSIQSGGDNEQFF
DNA: TGTGCCAGTAGTATACAGAGCGGGGGAGACAATGAGCAGTTCTTC

J: TRBJ2-5
size: NA
D: NA
V: TRBV29-1
CDR3: CSVGQGRIQETQYF
DNA: TGCAGCGTGGGTCAGGGGCGAATCCAAGAGACCCAGTACTTC

J: TRBJ1-1
size: NA
D: TRBD1
V: TRBV11-3
CDR3: CASSLDRYTEAFF
DNA: TGTGCCAGCAGCTTGGACAGGTACACTGAAGCTTTCTTT

J: TRBJ2-2
size: NA
D: TRBD2
V: TRBV7-6
CDR3: CASSFPLGAGFGGELFF
DNA: TGTGCCAGCAGCTTCCCCCTAGGAGCGGGATTCGGCGGGGAGCTGTTTTTT

J: TRBJ2-7
size: NA
D: TRBD1
V: TRBV6-5
CDR3: CASSYSTGGSYEQYF
DNA: TGTGCCAGCAGTTACTCGACAGGGGGATCCTACGAGCAGTACTTC

J: TRBJ2-1
size: NA
D: TRBD2
V: TRBV19
CDR3: CASSSGLAYHEQFF
DNA: TGTGCCAGTAGTTCAGGACTAGCGTACCATGAGCAGTTCTTC

J: TRBJ2-7
size: NA
D: NA
V: TRBV27
CDR3: CASSSSGQPYEQYF
DNA: TGTGCCAGCAGTTCCTCCGGACAGCCCTACGAGCAGTACTTC

J: TRBJ2-2
size: NA
D: NA
V: TRBV5-1
CDR3: CASSATENTGELFF
DNA: TGCGCCAGCAGCGCGACAGAGAACACCGGGGAGCTGTTTTTT

J: TRBJ2-7
size: NA
D: TRBD2
V: TRBV5-1
CDR3: CASSLTTSGSYEQYF
DNA: TGCGCCAGCAGCTTGACGACTAGCGGGAGTTACGAGCAGTACTTC

J: TRBJ2-3
size: NA
D: TRBD2
V: TRBV5-1
CDR3: CASSLAAAGGPDTDTQYF
DNA: TGCGCCAGCAGCTTGGCTGCCGCGGGAGGGCCTGACACAGATACGCAGTATTTT

J: TRBJ2-5
size: NA
D: NA
V: TRBV5-1
CDR3: CASSFGETQYF
DNA: TGCGCCAGCAGCTTCGGGGAGACCCAGTACTTC

J: TRBJ1-1
size: once
D: NA
V: TRBV30
CDR3: CAWDGGGTEAFF
DNA: TGTGCCTGGGATGGGGGGGGGACTGAAGCTTTCTTT

J: TRBJ2-7
size: NA
D: TRBD1
V: TRBV19
CDR3: CASSLTGTGFTEQYF
DNA: TGTGCCAGTAGTCTCACCGGGACAGGGTTTACCGAGCAGTACTTC

J: TRBJ1-1
size: NA
D: NA
V: TRBV20-1
CDR3: CSASVSEAFF
DNA: TGCAGTGCTAGCGTGTCTGAAGCTTTCTTT

J: TRBJ1-2
size: NA
D: NA
V: TRBV5-1
CDR3: CASSQAGQRGYTF
DNA: TGCGCCAGCAGCCAAGCGGGACAACGGGGCTACACCTTC

J: TRBJ2-1
size: NA
D: TRBD2
V: TRBV10-3
CDR3: CAISDGGRGPSYNEQFF
DNA: TGTGCCATCAGTGACGGCGGGAGGGGGCCCTCCTACAATGAGCAGTTCTTC

J: TRBJ2-1
size: NA
D: TRBD2
V: TRBV28
CDR3: CATRGGDLSYNEQFF
DNA: TGTGCCACCCGCGGGGGGGACCTCTCCTACAATGAGCAGTTCTTC

J: TRBJ1-5
size: NA
D: TRBD1
V: TRBV27
CDR3: CASSLRVTGGGNQPQHF
DNA: TGTGCCAGCAGTTTACGGGTGACAGGGGGCGGCAATCAGCCCCAGCATTTT

J: TRBJ2-1
size: NA
D: TRBD2
V: TRBV11-2
CDR3: CASSSTSGRGLNEQFF
DNA: TGTGCCAGCAGCTCGACTAGCGGGAGGGGGTTGAATGAGCAGTTCTTC

J: TRBJ2-7
size: NA
D: NA
V: TRBV11-1
CDR3: CASSGKDSYEQYF
DNA: TGTGCCAGCAGCGGTAAGGACAGCTACGAGCAGTACTTC

J: TRBJ2-7
size: once
D: NA
V: TRBV7-2
CDR3: CASSLSHEQYF
DNA: TGTGCCAGCAGCTTAAGCCACGAGCAGTACTTC

J: TRBJ2-2
size: NA
D: NA
V: TRBV7-3
CDR3: CASSLDRTGELFF
DNA: TGTGCCAGCAGCTTAGACAGGACCGGGGAGCTGTTTTTT

J: TRBJ2-7
size: NA
D: NA
V: TRBV5-1
CDR3: CASSLSPQGGIYEQYF
DNA: TGCGCCAGCAGCTTGTCGCCGCAGGGTGGAATTTACGAGCAGTACTTC

J: TRBJ2-5
size: NA
D: TRBD2
V: TRBV27
CDR3: CASSLKSGKGETQYF
DNA: TGTGCCAGCAGCCTGAAGAGCGGGAAGGGGGAGACCCAGTACTTC

J: TRBJ2-4
size: NA
D: TRBD2
V: TRBV7-2
CDR3: CASSLSTGTVGGSKNIQYF
DNA: TGTGCCAGCAGCTTAAGTACTGGCACAGTGGGAGGGTCCAAAAACATTCAGTACTTC

J: TRBJ2-1
size: once
D: TRBD1
V: TRBV25-1
CDR3: CASRGNRGYNEQFF
DNA: TGTGCCAGCAGGGGGAACAGGGGTTACAATGAGCAGTTCTTC

J: TRBJ2-7
size: few
D: NA
V: TRBV27
CDR3: CASNQRGPGEQYF
DNA: TGTGCCAGCAACCAGAGAGGGCCCGGCGAGCAGTACTTC

J: TRBJ1-2
size: NA
D: NA
V: TRBV28
CDR3: CASSYSGYGYTF
DNA: TGTGCCAGCAGTTATAGCGGCTATGGCTACACCTTC

J: TRBJ2-1
size: NA
D: TRBD2
V: TRBV9
CDR3: CASSAGRLAYYNEQFF
DNA: TGTGCCAGCAGCGCCGGACGACTAGCGTATTACAATGAGCAGTTCTTC

J: TRBJ1-3
size: NA
D: TRBD1
V: TRBV10-3
CDR3: CAIRTGEVIYF
DNA: TGTGCCATCAGGACAGGGGAGGTCATATATTTT

J: TRBJ2-2
size: NA
D: NA
V: TRBV28
CDR3: CASSPGLAAGELFF
DNA: TGTGCCAGCAGTCCCGGTCTCGCGGCCGGGGAGCTGTTTTTT

J: TRBJ1-5
size: NA
D: TRBD1
V: TRBV28
CDR3: CASSPGTGIQLFNQPQHF
DNA: TGTGCCAGCAGTCCCGGGACAGGGATCCAACTCTTCAATCAGCCCCAGCATTTT

J: TRBJ2-5
size: NA
D: NA
V: TRBV10-3
CDR3: CAISEAPQGTGRGTQYF
DNA: TGTGCCATCAGTGAGGCCCCTCAGGGGACTGGGAGGGGGACCCAGTACTTC